The 22 T cell receptor beta chains below were found in one sample sequenced in a study of T cell responses to AZD1222 COVID-19 vaccine. Sequencing used immunoSEQ multiplex PCR; TCRdb keeps in-frame clones, though not all of them. The sample has approximately 110,000 clones, about 81% seen once. The source was peripheral blood, collected on day 0 of AZD1222 vaccination. The receptors were gathered from an adult in good health.

The genes are TRBV2 and TRBJ1-2, with D tentatively TRBD1 (6 bases). V lost 10 bases, J lost 4 bases, and 16 bases lay in between. CDR3 size: 13 residues. The germline gives CDR1 SNHLY, CDR2 FYNNEI. In nucleotides, the CDR3 is TGTGCCAATACAGGGACGACAGTCTATGGCTACACCTTC. This codes for CANTGTTVYGYTF.

This chain connects TRBV7-9 to TRBJ2-5; 7 bases agree with TRBD2. Germline CDR1 is SEHNR and CDR2 is FQNEAQ (reference sequence). The CDR3 is 13 residues long. With V trimmed by 6 bases and J by 4 bases, 5 bases remained unmatched. The CDR3 here is CASRPSGAETQYF. CDR3 coding DNA: TGTGCCAGCAGGCCGAGCGGGGCAGAGACCCAGTACTTC.

The chain recombines TRBV14 with TRBJ2-5; 9 bases line up with TRBD1. The CDR3 runs 15 residues. V shed 5 bases, J shed 4 bases, and the junction held 8 bases outside the gene matches. Germline-derived CDR1 and CDR2 are SGHDN and FVKESK. The CDR3 DNA follows: TGTGCCAGCAGCTTTACAGGGGGCGCGGGAGAGACCCAGTACTTC. Translated, it gives CASSFTGGAGETQYF.

In its sample, this clone was seen a few times. J is TRBJ1-1 and V is TRBV6-2 or TRBV6-3; unclear D gene. This CDR3 spans 13 amino acids. Per germline, CDR1 MNHEY and CDR2 SVGEGT. V lost 0 bases and J lost 6, with 8 bases in between. The CDR3 bases are TGTGCCAGCAGTTACTCGGGGAGGTCTGAAGCTTTCTTT. Amino acids: CASSYSGRSEAFF.

The table lists this clone with a few counts. The chain carries TRBV6-4 and TRBJ2-1, with D possibly being TRBD2 (7 bases). The CDR3 has 15 residues. Germline V gene lookup returns CDR1 MRHNA and CDR2 SNTAGT. Between the trimmed V and J ends, which lost 0 bases and 9 bases, there was a span of 15 bases. The CDR3 region is CASSDSRGTTSEQFF. CDR3 coding DNA: TGTGCCAGCAGTGACTCGAGGGGGACTACATCTGAGCAGTTCTTC.

The chain employs TRBV18 and TRBJ2-2, with TRBD1 as a possible D gene (6 bases). The V gene lost 4 bases and the J gene lost 2 bases, with 14 bases spanning the gap. Germline CDR1 is KGHSH and CDR2 is LQKENI. The CDR3 spans 16 residues. The CDR3 loop is CASSLKQGRNTGELFF. The CDR3 nucleotides are TGTGCCAGCTCACTTAAACAGGGACGCAACACCGGGGAGCTGTTTTTT.

This clone occurred once. This chain uses TRBV5-5 with TRBJ1-3; D perhaps matches TRBD1 (5 bases). The V gene's germline CDR1 is SGHKS and CDR2 YYEKEE (reference sequence). There are 13 residues in the CDR3. V gave up 4 bases and J gave up 2 bases, with 7 bases separating them. CDR3 sequence (DNA): TGTGCCAGCAGCACGACAGCTGGAAACACCATATATTTT. Its protein is CASSTTAGNTIYF.

The chain links TRBV5-8 to TRBJ2-3; 8 nucleotides line up with TRBD1. After removal of 3 bases from V and 2 bases from J, the junction contained 5 bases not matched to a gene. The CDR3 is made up of 15 amino acids. Germline V gene lookup returns CDR1 SGHTS and CDR2 YDEGEE. The CDR3 is CASSSGQVDTDTQYF. The CDR3 DNA sequence: TGTGCCAGCAGCTCGGGACAGGTGGACACAGATACGCAGTATTTT.

CDR3 coding DNA: TGTGCCAGCAGAATAGCGGGGGTAGGAGAGACCCAGTACTTC. It translates to CASRIAGVGETQYF. The rearrangement links TRBV5-4 to TRBJ2-5; TRBD2 matches at 9 bases. Trimming took 5 bases from V and 4 from J; bases not matched to a gene: 6. The germline V gene has CDR1 SGHNT and CDR2 YYREEE (reference sequence). CDR3 length equals 14 residues.

The rearrangement links TRBV6-5 to TRBJ1-5; 8 bases are a match to TRBD1. Germline CDR1 reads MNHEY; CDR2 reads SVGAGI. J lost 0 bases, V lost 10 bases, and 2 bases had no gene match. This CDR3 is built from 13 residues. The CDR3 region has the DNA TGTGCCAACGGACAGGGTAGCAATCAGCCCCAGCATTTT. This codes for CANGQGSNQPQHF.

V is TRBV5-4 and J is TRBJ1-2; the D gene is possibly TRBD1 (6 bases). V lost 4 bases, J lost 5 bases, and 12 bases lay in between. CDR3 length: 13 amino acids. Germline V CDR1 and CDR2: SGHNT, YYREEE (reference sequence). Here the CDR3 DNA reads TGTGCCAGCAGCCAGGGGCGGGAATATGGCTACACCTTC. Protein: CASSQGREYGYTF.

The J gene is TRBJ2-3, the V gene TRBV1; the table's D call TRBD2 went unverified against the DNA. TRBV1 is a recognized pseudogene. The CDR3 is 16 residues long. The CDR3 spells CTSSSIAGGSTDTQYF. Written as DNA, the CDR3 is TGCACCAGCAGCTCCATAGCGGGGGGAAGCACAGATACGCAGTATTTT.

The rearrangement links TRBV2 to TRBJ2-3, with 11 bases that match TRBD2. Per the germline V gene, CDR1 is SNHLY and CDR2 is FYNNEI. The junction had 14 bases not matched to a gene; V was cut back by 6 bases and J by 6 bases. There are 17 residues in the CDR3. The CDR3 nucleotides are TGTGCCAGCAGCCCACCCTGGCTAGCGGGGGGCGGGGATACGCAGTATTTT. It encodes CASSPPWLAGGGDTQYF.

The chain employs TRBV11-2 and TRBJ1-1; maybe TRBD1 (6 bases). From germline, CDR1 is SGHAT and CDR2 FQNNGV. The CDR3 is made up of 13 amino acids. V lost 2 bases to trimming and J lost 8 bases, with 12 bases between them. The CDR3 DNA is TGTGCCAGCAGCTTAATCCAGGGACAAGAAGCTTTCTTT. Amino acids: CASSLIQGQEAFF.

The chain joins TRBV5-1 to TRBJ1-1; D gene ambiguous. Germline V CDR1 and CDR2: SGHRS, YFSETQ. V shed 2 bases and J shed 0 bases, with 8 bases lying between them. CDR3 length: 14 amino acids. CDR3 loop: CASSFSGMNTEAFF. The CDR3 region has the DNA TGCGCCAGCAGCTTTTCCGGGATGAACACTGAAGCTTTCTTT. Variable domain in full (rest from reference TRBV5-1 and TRBJ1-1): KAGVTQTPRYLIKTRGQQVTLSCSPISGHRSVSWYQQTPGQGLQFLFEYFSETQRNKGNFPGRFSGRQFSNSRSEMNVSTLELGDSALYLCASSFSGMNTEAFFGQGTRLTVV.

The chain uses TRBV6-5 and TRBJ1-4; D is undetermined. Germline CDR1 is MNHEY and CDR2 is SVGAGI. Trimming removed 8 bases from V and 13 bases from J, with 17 bases in between. CDR3 length: 12 amino acids. The CDR3 region is CASWGPGSRLFF. The CDR3 bases are TGTGCCAGCTGGGGTCCGGGTTCTAGACTGTTTTTT.

This clone appeared a single time. The J gene is TRBJ1-4, the V gene TRBV19, with D perhaps TRBD1 (5 bases). The ends were cut back, 5 bases at V and 11 bases at J, with 12 bases in the middle. Germline values: CDR1 LNHDA, CDR2 SQIVND (reference sequence). The length of the CDR3 is 12 residues. In DNA, the CDR3 is TGTGCCAGTAGTGACAGCCCCGGGAAACTGTTTTTT. It specifies CASSDSPGKLFF. Full variable domain (missing parts from reference TRBV19 and TRBJ1-4): DGGITQSPKYLFRKEGQNVTLSCEQNLNHDAMYWYRQDPGQGLRLIYYSQIVNDFQKGDIAEGYSVSREKKESFPLTVTSAQKNPTAFYLCASSDSPGKLFFGSGTQLSVL.

The chain combines TRBV6-2 or TRBV6-3 with TRBJ1-1; D gene uncertain. CDR3 length equals 15 residues. Germline V CDR1 and CDR2: MNHEY, SVGEGT. The V end lost 5 bases, the J end lost 4 bases, and 17 bases lay between the germline ends. The CDR3 region is CASSPMRQSGTEAFF. CDR3 DNA: TGTGCCAGCAGTCCCATGCGGCAGTCGGGCACTGAAGCTTTCTTT.

The V gene is TRBV11-2, the J gene TRBJ2-2; 7 bases fit TRBD1. V dropped 2 bases and J dropped 1; count of bases not matched to a gene: 4. This CDR3 has 16 residues. Germline CDR1 and CDR2: SGHAT and FQNNGV. The CDR3 sequence: CASSLLGGVNTGELFF. The CDR3 DNA is TGTGCCAGCAGCTTATTAGGGGGCGTGAACACCGGGGAGCTGTTTTTT.

This clone showed up just once. This chain uses TRBV6-6 with TRBJ1-2; D call uncertain. The germline V gene has CDR1 MNHNY and CDR2 SVGAGI (reference sequence). The CDR3 spans 13 residues. With 4 bases removed from V and 6 bases from J, the gap between germline ends came to 12 bases. For the CDR3, the DNA is TGTGCCAGCAGTTGGGGATCGGGTGATGGCTACACCTTC. Protein: CASSWGSGDGYTF.

The rearrangement links TRBV5-3 to TRBJ2-1; D is ambiguous. TRBV5-3 is an ORF, and what it does is uncertain. This CDR3 spans 17 amino acids. The V end lost 3 bases, the J end lost 4 bases, and 20 bases lay between the germline ends. CDR3 region: CARSCYLGIGSYNEQFF. CDR3 DNA: TGTGCCAGAAGCTGTTACCTGGGGATAGGGTCATACAATGAGCAGTTCTTC.

This rearrangement joins TRBV5-6 to TRBJ1-4; D is undetermined. V gave up 0 bases and J gave up 7 bases, with 13 bases separating them. The length of the CDR3 is 15 residues. Germline CDR1 is SGHDT and CDR2 is YYEEEE. The DNA of the CDR3 is TGTGCCAGCAGCTTGGCGGCCCGGACGAGTGAAAAACTGTTTTTT. It specifies CASSLAARTSEKLFF. Filled out from reference TRBV5-6 and TRBJ1-4, the complete variable domain reads DAGVTQSPTHLIKTRGQQVTLRCSPKSGHDTVSWYQQALGQGPQFIFQYYEEEERQRGNFPDRFSGHQFPNYSSELNVNALLLGDSALYLCASSLAARTSEKLFFGSGTQLSVL.